This T cell receptor (beta chain) was profiled in a study of CD8 T cells in ankylosing spondylitis. In regard to this clonotype: Its antigen is as yet unknown.

Study results and limitations: A motif of several highly homologous TCR beta variants was seen as apparently characteristic of ankylosing spondylitis blood. Matched synovial fluid from ankylosing spondylitis patients was reported to be enriched for disease-linked clones.

The V gene's germline CDR1 is SGHRS and CDR2 YFSETQ. This CDR3 comprises 16 residues. V was trimmed by 0 bases and J by 7 bases, leaving 14 bases between them. MiXCR, applied by TCRdb to the 5' RACE reads, yields one record per CDR3 protein. The sample carries more than 650,000 distinct CDR3 sequences, about 10% recorded once. The specimen sequenced was blood, either unsorted or a sorted T cell fraction (not recorded which). The receptor's source is a male donor with ankylosing spondylitis. The chain links TRBV5-1 to TRBJ1-6; D might be TRBD1 (6 bases). CDR3 DNA: TGCGCCAGCAGCTTGGACCCAGGGGTAGGGAATTCACCCCTCCACTTT. Translation: CASSLDPGVGNSPLHF.